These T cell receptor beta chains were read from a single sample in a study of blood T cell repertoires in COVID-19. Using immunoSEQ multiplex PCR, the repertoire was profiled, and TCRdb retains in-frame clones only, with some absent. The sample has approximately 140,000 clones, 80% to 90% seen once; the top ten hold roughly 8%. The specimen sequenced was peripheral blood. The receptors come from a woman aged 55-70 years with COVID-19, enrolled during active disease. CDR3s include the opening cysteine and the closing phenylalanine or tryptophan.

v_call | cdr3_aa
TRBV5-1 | CASSFVAGDNSPLHF
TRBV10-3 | CAISAQGQETQYF
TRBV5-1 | CASSLVTGRNSPLHF
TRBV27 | CASSPGTSGAYEQYF
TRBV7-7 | CASSISGETQYF
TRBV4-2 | CASSQDWASYTF
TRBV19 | CASSIIGRGYGYTF
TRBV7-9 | CASSLGQGTSYYEQYF
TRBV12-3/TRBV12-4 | CASSLQDYGYTF
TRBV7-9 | CASSLTSGEQETQYF
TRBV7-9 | CASLSERGYEQYF
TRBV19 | CASSISTGGNQPQHF
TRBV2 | CASGLLSEDTQYF
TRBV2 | CASSDQGMDTQYF
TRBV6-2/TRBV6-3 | CASSPDWGRYEQYF
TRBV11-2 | CASSTGTGRGNTIYF
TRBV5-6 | CASSGQDEQYF
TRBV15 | CATSRSGSSYEQYF
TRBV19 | CATSQQVQETQYF
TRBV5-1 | CASSRTITQSYNEQFF
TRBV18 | CASSPGTSNYEQYF
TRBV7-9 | CALRPGTGELFF
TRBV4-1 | CASSQVTDTYEQYF
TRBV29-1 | CSTGELDRGYTF
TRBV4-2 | CASSQVRRGTGELFF
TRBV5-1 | CATARTGTGGLETQYF